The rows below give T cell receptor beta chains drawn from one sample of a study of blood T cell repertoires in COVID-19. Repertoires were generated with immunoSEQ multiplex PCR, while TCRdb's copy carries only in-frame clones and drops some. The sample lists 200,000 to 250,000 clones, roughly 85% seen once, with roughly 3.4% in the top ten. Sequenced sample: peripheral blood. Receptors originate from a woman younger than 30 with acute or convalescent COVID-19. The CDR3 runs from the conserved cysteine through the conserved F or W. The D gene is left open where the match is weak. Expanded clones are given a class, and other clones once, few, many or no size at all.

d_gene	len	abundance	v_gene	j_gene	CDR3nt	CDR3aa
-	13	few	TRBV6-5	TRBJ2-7	TGTGCCAGCAGTTACTCGATAGGAGGCGAGCAGTACTTC	CASSYSIGGEQYF
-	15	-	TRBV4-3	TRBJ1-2	TGCGCCAGCAGCCAAGAACTTGGGGAGTACTATGGCTACACCTTC	CASSQELGEYYGYTF
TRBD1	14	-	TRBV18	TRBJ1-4	TGTGCCAGCTCAGCTGACAGGGCACATGAAAAACTGTTTTTT	CASSADRAHEKLFF
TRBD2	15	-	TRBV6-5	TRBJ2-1	TGTGCCAGCAGATTTAGCGGGAGTGTAGGCAATGAGCAGTTCTTC	CASRFSGSVGNEQFF
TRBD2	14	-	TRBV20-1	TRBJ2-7	TGCAGTGCTAGTTTCTCGGGAGGGGCCTACGAGCAGTACTTC	CSASFSGGAYEQYF
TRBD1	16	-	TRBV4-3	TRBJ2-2	TGCGCCAGCAGCCAAGATACAGGGGGCAACACCGGGGAGCTGTTTTTT	CASSQDTGGNTGELFF
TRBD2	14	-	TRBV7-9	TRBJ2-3	TGTGCCAGCAGCCCTGGGACTAGCGTAGATACGCAGTATTTT	CASSPGTSVDTQYF
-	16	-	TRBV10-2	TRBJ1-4	TGCGCCAGCAGTGGCGATACAGGGCACGCTAATGAAAAACTGTTTTTT	CASSGDTGHANEKLFF
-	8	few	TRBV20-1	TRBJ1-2	TGCAGTATTCTTGGCTACACCTTC	CSILGYTF
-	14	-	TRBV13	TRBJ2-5	TGTGCCAGCAGCTTATTGAAGTTCGGGGAGACCCAGTACTTC	CASSLLKFGETQYF
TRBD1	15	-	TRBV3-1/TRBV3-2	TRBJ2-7	TGTGCCAGCAGCCCTCACCGGGACAGGGGAAACGAGCAGTACTTC	CASSPHRDRGNEQYF
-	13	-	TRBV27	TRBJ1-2	TGTGCCAGCAGTTTATCTTCCGGTTTTGGCTACACCTTC	CASSLSSGFGYTF
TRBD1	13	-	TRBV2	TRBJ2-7	TGTGCCAGCTTTACGACAGGGGGTGATGAGCAGTACTTC	CASFTTGGDEQYF
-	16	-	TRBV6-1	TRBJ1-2	TGTGCCAGCAGTGAAGGGATGGTCGGGGAGGGATATGGCTACACCTTC	CASSEGMVGEGYGYTF
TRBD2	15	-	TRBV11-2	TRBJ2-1	TGTGCCAGCAGCATTAGCGGGAGGGCGGGGAATGAGCAGTTCTTC	CASSISGRAGNEQFF
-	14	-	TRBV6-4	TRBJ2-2	TGTGCCAGCAGTCTACAGGGCCTCACCGGGGAGCTGTTTTTT	CASSLQGLTGELFF
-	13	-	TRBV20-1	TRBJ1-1	TGCAGTGCTAGTTTGGGGAGACGGACTGAAGCTTTCTTT	CSASLGRRTEAFF
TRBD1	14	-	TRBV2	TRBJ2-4	TGTGCCAGCAGTATGGACAGGGGGCAAAACATTCAGTACTTC	CASSMDRGQNIQYF
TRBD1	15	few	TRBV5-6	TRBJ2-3	TGTGCCAGCAGCTTCCTGACAGGGGGCGCAGATACGCAGTATTTT	CASSFLTGGADTQYF
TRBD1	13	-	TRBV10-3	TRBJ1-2	TGTGCCACCAACCGGGACAGGCTTAACGGCTACACCTTC	CATNRDRLNGYTF
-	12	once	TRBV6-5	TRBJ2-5	TGTGCCAGCAGTTTGCAACGGGGGACCCAGTACTTC	CASSLQRGTQYF
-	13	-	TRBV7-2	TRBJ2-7	TGTGCCAGCAGCGACGGGCGACAGTACGAGCAGTACTTC	CASSDGRQYEQYF
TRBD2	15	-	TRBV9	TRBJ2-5	TGTGCCAGCAGCCCCGGCGGGGGGTACCAAGAGACCCAGTACTTC	CASSPGGGYQETQYF
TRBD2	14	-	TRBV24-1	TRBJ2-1	TGTGCCACCAGTGATTTAGGACTAGACCATGAGCAGTTCTTC	CATSDLGLDHEQFF
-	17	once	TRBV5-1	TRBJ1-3	TGCGCCAGCAGCTTGGACGGACACAGTACTTCTGGAAACACCATATATTTT	CASSLDGHSTSGNTIYF
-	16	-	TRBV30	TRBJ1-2	TGTGCCTGGTTGACCGGCAGGGGAGGGGGGGCTTATGGCTACACCTTC	CAWLTGRGGGAYGYTF
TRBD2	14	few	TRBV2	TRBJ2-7	TGTGCCAGCAGCGCGCTAGCGGGAGTTTACGAGCAGTACTTC	CASSALAGVYEQYF
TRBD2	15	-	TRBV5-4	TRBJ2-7	TGTGCCAGCAGCTTGGCCCTAGCGGGAGGGGGCGAGCAGTACTTC	CASSLALAGGGEQYF
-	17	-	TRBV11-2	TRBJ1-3	TGTGCCAGCAGCCTGGGGGCCTACCTGAGCTCTGGAAACACCATATATTTT	CASSLGAYLSSGNTIYF
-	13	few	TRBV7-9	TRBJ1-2	TGTGCCAGCAGCCCGGACAGAAACTATGGCTACACCTTC	CASSPDRNYGYTF
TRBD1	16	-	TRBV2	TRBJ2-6	TGTGCCAGCGGTGACAGGGGAGCAACTGGGGCCAACGTCCTGACTTTC	CASGDRGATGANVLTF